Listed here are 31 T cell receptor beta chains from one sample, sequenced in a study of shared clonotypes between healthy human individuals. The data were produced by immunoSEQ multiplex PCR, yet TCRdb's version contains in-frame clones alone and is incomplete. The table records about 2.3 million clones, more than 80% of them present only once. The sequencing input was naive CD4+ T cells from PBMCs. Indicated subset: CD45RA+ positively selected. These TCRs come from a man aged 18 to 30 in good health. Some clones in this sample may be carry-over from other donors' samples.

This clone was seen once. This sequence joins TRBV5-1 and TRBJ2-3; TRBD2 matches 9 bases. CDR3 length: 15 residues. With V trimmed by 6 bases and J by 3 bases, 8 bases remained unmatched. Per germline, CDR1 SGHRS and CDR2 YFSETQ. CDR3 DNA: TGCGCCAGCAAAGGGGCGGGAGGGGTTACAGATACGCAGTATTTT. Its protein is CASKGAGGVTDTQYF.

This chain uses TRBV6-6 with TRBJ2-4; D might be TRBD2 (5 bases). The germline V gene has CDR1 MNHNY and CDR2 SVGAGI (reference sequence). The V gene lost 6 bases and the J gene lost 1 base, with 16 bases spanning the gap. There are 16 residues in the CDR3. The CDR3 protein is CASSSGPTGAKNIQYF. CDR3 coding DNA: TGTGCCAGCAGCTCGGGCCCAACGGGGGCCAAAAACATTCAGTACTTC.

The chain couples TRBV29-1 to TRBJ2-5; TRBD2 aligns across 8 bases. The germline V gene has CDR1 SQVTM and CDR2 ANQGSEA. The CDR3 is made up of 14 amino acids. The CDR3 spells CSLYETGGGETQYF. In DNA, the CDR3 is TGCAGTCTTTACGAGACAGGCGGGGGGGAGACCCAGTACTTC.

V gene TRBV2 combines with J gene TRBJ1-1, with D perhaps TRBD1 (6 bases). The CDR3 consists of 13 residues. CDR1 and CDR2 (germline): SNHLY, FYNNEI. With 3 bases removed from V and 7 bases from J, the gap between germline ends came to 12 bases. CDR3 DNA: TGTGCCAGCAGTGATGGGGGGCGAATTGAAGCTTTCTTT. This gives the protein CASSDGGRIEAFF. Based on the CDR3 plus reference TRBV2 and TRBJ1-1, the full variable domain is EPEVTQTPSHQVTQMGQEVILRCVPISNHLYFYWYRQILGQKVEFLVSFYNNEISEKSEIFDDQFSVERPDGSNFTLKIRSTKLEDSAMYFCASSDGGRIEAFFGQGTRLTVV.

CDR3 nucleotides: TGTGCCAGCAGCCCTTCGGGGAGGAACACCGGGGAGCTGTTTTTT. This codes for CASSPSGRNTGELFF. This chain links TRBV5-4 with TRBJ2-2; possibly TRBD2 for D (5 bases). This CDR3 is 15 amino acids long. The germline CDR1 and CDR2 sequences are SGHNT and YYREEE (reference sequence). V shed 4 bases and J shed 1 base, with 11 bases lying between them.

Worth noting for this clone: The same CDR3 also results from other DNA sequences found in this sample. This chain connects TRBV19 to TRBJ1-5; the D is unclear. CDR3 length equals 14 residues. V dropped 3 bases and J dropped 1 base, with 7 bases sitting between them. Per germline, CDR1 LNHDA and CDR2 SQIVND (reference sequence). CDR3 region: CASSILGSNQPQHF. Here the CDR3 DNA reads TGTGCCAGTAGTATCTTGGGCAGCAATCAGCCCCAGCATTTT.

J is TRBJ2-1 and V is TRBV2, with D perhaps matching TRBD2 (5 bases). Looked up from germline, CDR1 is SNHLY and CDR2 is FYNNEI. This CDR3 is 13 amino acids long. The ends were cut back, 3 bases at V and 15 bases at J, with 18 bases in the middle. CDR3 sequence (DNA): TGTGCCAGCAGTGAGTCCTTTGGGGAGAGAACGTTCTTC. This translates into CASSESFGERTFF.

Points on this clone: One junction end does not reproduce the germline sequence, and a read error may be involved. At the DNA level, this CDR3 is encoded by other sequences in the same sample as well. The V and J genes are TRBV18 and TRBJ1-2, with TRBD1 as a possible D gene (5 bases). The CDR3 spans 15 residues. The V gene's germline CDR1 is KGHSH and CDR2 LQKENI. In DNA, the CDR3 is TGCGCCAGCTCACCGGCAGGGTCCCTCGGGTATGGCTACACCTTC. Its protein product is CASSPAGSLGYGYTF.

This clone was picked up a small number of times. This chain uses TRBV7-9 with TRBJ2-7; D possibly corresponds to TRBD1 (5 bases). V shed 5 bases and J shed 10 bases, with 21 bases lying between them. CDR1 is SEHNR, CDR2 FQNEAQ, per germline (reference sequence). This CDR3 has 14 residues. The CDR3, as DNA: TGTGCCAGCAGCCCCCATCAATCCAGGGCGGTACAGTACTTC. Translation gives CASSPHQSRAVQYF.

The chain employs TRBV7-2 and TRBJ2-7, with D maybe TRBD1 (6 bases). This CDR3 comprises 15 residues. The V end lost 5 bases, the J end lost 3 bases, and 17 bases lay between the germline ends. Germline V gene lookup returns CDR1 SGHTA and CDR2 FQGNSA. The CDR3 nucleotides read TGTGCCAGCAGCCCTACAATAAACAGGGTCTACGAGCAGTACTTC. It encodes CASSPTINRVYEQYF.

The chain employs TRBV7-8 and TRBJ2-7; 9 nucleotides line up with TRBD1. V lost 4 bases and J lost 5; bases outside the gene matches: 12. Germline V CDR1 and CDR2: SGHVS, FQNEAQ. This CDR3 comprises 16 residues. The CDR3 nucleotides are TGTGCCAGCAGCTCGGCTTTGCGGACAGGGGACCACGAGCAGTACTTC. Its protein product is CASSSALRTGDHEQYF.

DNA for the CDR3: TGTGCCTGGAGTGTGGGAACAGGGGGTAGCAATCAGCCCCAGCATTTT. Its protein product is CAWSVGTGGSNQPQHF. V and J are TRBV30 and TRBJ1-5, with 8 bases that match TRBD1. The length of the CDR3 is 16 residues. Trimming removed 0 bases from V and 0 bases from J; junction bases left unmatched: 4. Germline V CDR1 and CDR2: GTSNPN, SVGIG (reference sequence).

This clone was counted between two and nine times. In nucleotides, the CDR3 is TGTGCCAGCAGGACCACAGGGGGCAATCAGCCCCAGCATTTT. This encodes CASRTTGGNQPQHF. The rearrangement joins TRBV2 to TRBJ1-5, with 7 positions matching TRBD1. In germline, CDR1 is SNHLY, CDR2 FYNNEI. The CDR3 spans 14 residues. Trimming removed 6 bases from V and 2 bases from J; junction bases left unmatched: 4.

V is TRBV2 and J is TRBJ2-3; D is possibly TRBD2 (5 bases). V was cut by 7 bases and J by 0 bases, with 20 bases left in between. CDR1 is SNHLY and CDR2 is FYNNEI in the germline V gene. CDR3 length: 17 residues. CDR3 region: CASTTGYRITSTDTQYF. The CDR3 nucleotides are TGTGCCAGCACCACGGGATACCGAATAACTAGCACAGATACGCAGTATTTT.

The chain combines TRBV18 with TRBJ2-5, with 8 nucleotides matching TRBD1. The CDR3 extends over 16 amino acids. With 6 bases clipped from V and 5 bases from J, the junction kept 14 bases outside the gene matches. Germline V CDR1 and CDR2: KGHSH, LQKENI. The CDR3 nucleotides are TGTGCCAGCTCGCCCGCGGACAGGGCGAGGTTGGAGACCCAGTACTTC. Amino acids: CASSPADRARLETQYF.

The chain has TRBV7-8 and TRBJ2-5; tentative D call: TRBD1 (5 bases). Germline lookup yields CDR1 SGHVS and CDR2 FQNEAQ. CDR3 length equals 13 residues. Trimming left V 3 bases short and J 5 bases short, with 10 bases between. As DNA, the CDR3 is TGTGCCAGCAGCTTGTCCAGGGTCGAGACCCAGTACTTC. Translated: CASSLSRVETQYF.

This clone was observed a single time. This sequence joins TRBV28 and TRBJ2-7, with a possible D match to TRBD1 (6 bases). The CDR3 totals 14 residues. Germline assignment: CDR1 MDHEN and CDR2 SYDVKM. Trimming pared 6 bases from V and 4 bases from J, leaving 16 bases between. Here the CDR3 DNA reads TGTGCCAGCAGACCAACAGGGCCAGAGTACGAGCAGTACTTC. Protein: CASRPTGPEYEQYF.

The chain has TRBV7-9 and TRBJ1-1, with D uncertain. Germline CDR1 SEHNR, CDR2 FQNEAQ (reference sequence). This CDR3 has 15 residues. The V end lost 2 bases, the J end lost 7 bases, and 17 bases lay between the germline ends. The CDR3 reads CASSLIPATRDEAFF. CDR3 nucleotides: TGTGCCAGCAGCTTAATCCCGGCCACGAGGGATGAAGCTTTCTTT.

J is TRBJ1-4 and V is TRBV9; D unclear. The length of the CDR3 is 13 residues. The germline V gene has CDR1 SGDLS and CDR2 YYNGEE. V lost 4 bases and J 7 bases, leaving 11 bases between the germline ends. The CDR3 coding sequence is TGTGCCAGCAGCAGGAGGGTTAGTGAAAAACTGTTTTTT. Amino acid sequence: CASSRRVSEKLFF.

The chain combines TRBV5-1 with TRBJ1-1, with D perhaps matching TRBD1 (6 bases). This CDR3 spans 14 amino acids. With 4 bases removed from V and 1 base from J, the gap between germline ends came to 11 bases. Germline CDR1 and CDR2: SGHRS and YFSETQ. This chain's CDR3 is CASSVIQGNTEAFF. Here the CDR3 DNA reads TGCGCCAGCAGCGTTATACAGGGGAACACTGAAGCTTTCTTT. The variable domain in full, completed from reference TRBV5-1 and TRBJ1-1, reads KAGVTQTPRYLIKTRGQQVTLSCSPISGHRSVSWYQQTPGQGLQFLFEYFSETQRNKGNFPGRFSGRQFSNSRSEMNVSTLELGDSALYLCASSVIQGNTEAFFGQGTRLTVV.

This chain uses TRBV5-5 with TRBJ1-1; D gene ambiguous. Germline assignment: CDR1 SGHKS and CDR2 YYEKEE (reference sequence). This CDR3 contains 13 residues. Trimming cost V 1 base and J 1 base, with 5 bases left between them. The CDR3 coding sequence is TGTGCCAGCAGCTTGCCCCAGAACACTGAAGCTTTCTTT. Its protein product is CASSLPQNTEAFF.

The V call is TRBV18, the J call TRBJ1-4; the match to TRBD1 covers 8 bases. The CDR3 loop spans 14 amino acids. The V and J ends lost 3 bases and 5 bases, in that order; junction bases with no gene match: 2. Germline V gene data show CDR1 as KGHSH and CDR2 as LQKENI. The chain's CDR3 is CASSPTGGNEKLFF. For the CDR3, the DNA is TGTGCCAGCTCACCTACAGGGGGGAATGAAAAACTGTTTTTT.

This chain uses TRBV5-1 with TRBJ1-2; D possibly corresponds to TRBD1 (5 bases). Trimming left V 5 bases short and J 7 bases short, with 24 bases between. CDR1 and CDR2 (germline): SGHRS, YFSETQ. The CDR3 is 16 amino acids. This CDR3 is CASSLRASTTGGGYTF. The CDR3 DNA reads as TGCGCCAGCAGTCTCCGGGCCTCAACTACGGGGGGTGGCTACACCTTC.

The chain employs TRBV6-5 and TRBJ1-2; D gene ambiguous. Trimming took 6 bases from V and 4 from J, leaving 15 bases between them. The CDR3 loop spans 14 amino acids. Germline-derived CDR1 and CDR2 are MNHEY and SVGAGI. The CDR3 reads CASRRASFAYGYTF. DNA for the CDR3: TGTGCCAGCAGGCGGGCCAGCTTCGCCTATGGCTACACCTTC.

The chain links TRBV4-1 to TRBJ1-2; D is perhaps TRBD1 (5 bases). V was trimmed by 1 base and J by 8 bases, leaving 8 bases between them. Per the germline V gene, CDR1 is MGHRA and CDR2 is YSYEKL. The CDR3 contains 12 residues. The CDR3 is CASSQGGDGYTF. The CDR3 bases are TGCGCCAGCAGCCAAGGCGGGGACGGCTACACCTTC.

This clone was found once. The chain carries TRBV28 and TRBJ2-1; D perhaps matches TRBD1 (6 bases). This CDR3 is 16 amino acids long. Trimming took off 5 bases at V and 0 bases at J, with 14 bases between the two ends. Germline V lookup: CDR1 MDHEN, CDR2 SYDVKM. The CDR3 loop is CASSGRQASSYNEQFF. The CDR3, as DNA: TGTGCCAGCAGTGGTAGACAGGCGAGCTCCTACAATGAGCAGTTCTTC.

This chain joins TRBV18 and TRBJ1-2; the match to TRBD1 covers 7 bases. The V gene's germline CDR1 is KGHSH and CDR2 LQKENI. V dropped 3 bases and J dropped 3; count of bases not matched to a gene: 7. This CDR3 comprises 15 residues. The CDR3 sequence is CASSPTTGEDYGYTF. CDR3 coding DNA: TGTGCCAGCTCACCGACCACAGGGGAAGACTATGGCTACACCTTC.

The chain joins TRBV7-9 to TRBJ1-1; D unresolved. The germline gives CDR1 SEHNR, CDR2 FQNEAQ (reference sequence). The CDR3 loop spans 15 amino acids. Trimming pared 1 base from V and 0 bases from J, leaving 9 bases between. The CDR3 region has the DNA TGTGCCAGCAGCTTAGGTCGCCCCCTGAACACTGAAGCTTTCTTT. Encoded protein: CASSLGRPLNTEAFF.

The chain combines TRBV10-2 with TRBJ2-2, with 14 bases lining up with TRBD2. This CDR3 has 16 residues. Unmatched junction bases numbered 5, after V lost 3 bases and J lost 8 bases. The V gene's germline CDR1 is WSHSY and CDR2 SAAADI. This CDR3 reads CASSDPGLAGVGELFF. The CDR3 DNA is TGCGCCAGCAGTGATCCGGGACTAGCGGGAGTTGGGGAGCTGTTTTTT.

This chain joins TRBV28 and TRBJ2-7; D is uncertain. The germline V and J ends were trimmed by 8 bases and 6 bases, with 14 bases remaining between them. The CDR3 has 12 residues. Germline CDR1 is MDHEN and CDR2 is SYDVKM. The CDR3 DNA sequence: TGTGCCAGCTCCATCATCCCCCGCGAGCAGTACTTC. It is translated as CASSIIPREQYF.

This clone was recorded only once. The chain combines TRBV10-3 with TRBJ2-7; 7 positions match TRBD2. Trimming at V came to 10 bases and at J to 2 bases, leaving 11 bases not matched to a gene. The CDR3 has 14 residues. Germline CDR1 ENHRY, CDR2 SYGVKD. The CDR3 nucleotides read TGTGCCACCGGGCCGACGGGAGGCGCCTACGAGCAGTACTTC. Translation: CATGPTGGAYEQYF.